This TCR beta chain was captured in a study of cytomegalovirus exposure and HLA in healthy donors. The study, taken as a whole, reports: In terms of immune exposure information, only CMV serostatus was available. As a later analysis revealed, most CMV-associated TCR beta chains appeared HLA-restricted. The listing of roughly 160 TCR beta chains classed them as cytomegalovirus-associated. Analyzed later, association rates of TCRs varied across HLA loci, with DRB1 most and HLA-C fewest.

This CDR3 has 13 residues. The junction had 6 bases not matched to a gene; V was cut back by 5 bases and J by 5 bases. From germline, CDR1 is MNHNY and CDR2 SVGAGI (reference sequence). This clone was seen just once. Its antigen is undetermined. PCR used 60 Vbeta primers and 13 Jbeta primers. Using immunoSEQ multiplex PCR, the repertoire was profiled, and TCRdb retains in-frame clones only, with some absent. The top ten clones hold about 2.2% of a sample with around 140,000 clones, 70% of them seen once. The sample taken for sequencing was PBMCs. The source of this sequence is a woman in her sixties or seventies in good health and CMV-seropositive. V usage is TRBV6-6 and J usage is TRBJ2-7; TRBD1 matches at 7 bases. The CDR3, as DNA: TGTGCCAGCAGTGACAGGGTCCCCAACGAGCAGTACTTC. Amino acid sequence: CASSDRVPNEQYF.